This T cell receptor (beta chain) was observed in a study of cytomegalovirus exposure and HLA in healthy donors. V lost 3 bases to trimming and J lost 5 bases, with 11 bases between them. In germline, CDR1 is SGHTA, CDR2 FQGNSA. This CDR3 spans 13 amino acids. PCR was performed using 60 Vbeta and 13 Jbeta primers. Produced via immunoSEQ multiplex PCR; TCRdb's table is partial and in-frame only. The sample carries 150,000 to 200,000 clones, approximately 80% recorded once. The receptor comes from a man aged 18 to 30 in good health and CMV-seronegative. Input material: PBMCs. The chain links TRBV7-2 to TRBJ2-7, with D possibly matching TRBD2 (5 bases). The CDR3: CASSLYRGNEQYF. DNA for the CDR3: TGTGCCAGCAGCTTGTACCGAGGGAACGAGCAGTACTTC.